This passage covers 30 T cell receptor beta chains from one sample sequenced in a study of T cell repertoires in cytomegalovirus infection (dated by TCRdb to 2018 to 2020). Per the publication, the treatment or condition label means: in vitro stimulation with specific CMV peptide epitopes to enrich CMV-specific T cells. Their target antigens are unknown. For sequencing, an Illumina HiSeq 1500 was employed. TCRdb reanalyzed the raw reads on its own, using fastp at Q25 for trimming and MiXCR for clone calling, and kept in-frame beta chains. Each CDR3 protein appears once, grouped with its most common genes and DNA. The sample yields hundreds of thousands of distinct CDR3 sequences; roughly 34% were counted once. The ten largest clones represent about a sixth of the sample. Sequencing used cultured PBMCs, obtained from culture after CMV antigen stimulation. The receptors were sampled from a human donor in good health (CMV status not recorded). Some clones in this sample may be carry-over from other donors' samples.

The chain joins TRBV20-1 to TRBJ2-7, with unresolved D. The CDR3 contains 14 residues. In germline, CDR1 is DFQATT, CDR2 SNEGSKA (reference sequence). Trimming removed 6 bases at V and 3 bases at J, with 18 bases between. The CDR3 region is CSASRSAPDYEQYF. CDR3 bases: TGCAGTGCCTCCCGATCAGCTCCGGACTACGAGCAGTACTTC.

The V and J genes are TRBV7-2 and TRBJ2-3, with 10 nucleotides matching TRBD2. V lost 9 bases and J lost 2; bases outside the gene matches: 8. The CDR3 loop spans 15 amino acids. CDR1 SGHTA and CDR2 FQGNSA come from the germline V gene. CDR3 loop: CASKPSGGSTDTQYF. As DNA, the CDR3 is TGTGCCAGTAAGCCTAGCGGGGGATCCACAGATACGCAGTATTTT.

This clonotype came up many times. CDR3 sequence: CASSLSGPSSYEQYF. CDR3 nucleotides: TGTGCCAGCAGTCTTAGCGGGCCCAGCTCCTACGAGCAGTACTTC. The genes are TRBV7-2 and TRBJ2-7; 7 bases align to TRBD2. This CDR3 is built from 15 residues. V dropped 6 bases and J dropped 0; count of bases not matched to a gene: 8. Germline CDR1 SGHTA, CDR2 FQGNSA.

The chain is built from TRBV7-2 and TRBJ1-6; D might be TRBD1 (6 bases). Germline-derived CDR1 and CDR2 are SGHTA and FQGNSA. V gave up 5 bases and J gave up 12 bases, with 20 bases separating them. The length of the CDR3 is 15 residues. The CDR3 loop reads CASSPQGPLSEPLHF. CDR3 DNA sequence: TGTGCCAGCAGCCCGCAGGGGCCGCTATCTGAACCCCTCCACTTT.

The genes are TRBV2 and TRBJ2-3; possible D gene TRBD2, 6 bases. CDR3 length: 13 residues. V was shortened by 6 bases and J by 5 bases, with 12 bases between the two germline ends. Germline loops: CDR1 SNHLY, CDR2 FYNNEI. Here the CDR3 reads CASRGTLGDTQYF. In DNA form, the CDR3 reads TGTGCCAGCAGAGGGACTCTGGGAGATACGCAGTATTTT.

The CDR3 is CASSSRDAYNSPLHF. The CDR3 DNA follows: TGTGCCAGCAGCTCCAGGGACGCCTATAATTCACCCCTCCACTTT. V and J are TRBV7-2 and TRBJ1-6; maybe TRBD1 (5 bases). CDR3 size: 15 residues. In germline, CDR1 is SGHTA, CDR2 FQGNSA. V was trimmed by 4 bases and J by 2 bases, leaving 9 bases between them.

The chain carries TRBV7-2 and TRBJ1-2; D gene unclear. The V gene lost 5 bases and the J gene lost 8 bases, with 15 bases spanning the gap. The CDR3 loop spans 13 amino acids. Looked up from germline, CDR1 is SGHTA and CDR2 is FQGNSA. CDR3 sequence reads: CASSPSLSQGYTF. The CDR3 region has the DNA TGTGCCAGCAGCCCCTCCCTCTCCCAGGGCTACACCTTC. The full variable domain, its missing parts supplied by reference TRBV7-2 and TRBJ1-2, is GAGVSQSPSNKVTEKGKDVELRCDPISGHTALYWYRQSLGQGLEFLIYFQGNSAPDKSGLPSDRFSAERTGGSVSTLTIQRTQQEDSAVYLCASSPSLSQGYTFGSGTRLTVV.

This clonotype has just a few counts. The J gene is TRBJ1-4, the V gene TRBV5-4; D possibly corresponds to TRBD1 (5 bases). The CDR3 is made up of 15 amino acids. V lost 1 base and J lost 5, with 12 bases in between. Germline V lookup: CDR1 SGHNT, CDR2 YYREEE (reference sequence). The CDR3: CASSLRTPGNEKLFF. The CDR3 nucleotides are TGTGCCAGCAGCTTGAGGACACCGGGGAATGAAAAACTGTTTTTT.

The chain carries TRBV11-3 and TRBJ2-7; a weak D match, TRBD1 (6 bases). The CDR3 contains 15 residues. Germline CDR1 reads SGHNT; CDR2 reads YENEEA. Trimming shortened V by 5 bases and J by 5 bases, and 19 bases separated the two germline ends. CDR3 coding DNA: TGTGCCAGCAGCATTTTCCAGGGGTTCTGCCACGAGCAGTACTTC. Translation gives CASSIFQGFCHEQYF.

This clonotype was recorded at least ten times. The chain is built from TRBV15 and TRBJ2-1; 11 bases are a match to TRBD2. CDR3 size: 15 residues. The germline gives CDR1 LNHNV, CDR2 YYDKDF (reference sequence). Trimming took 5 bases from V and 7 from J; bases not matched to a gene: 7. The CDR3 protein is CATSGSGRASNEQFF. As DNA, the CDR3 is TGTGCCACCAGCGGTAGCGGGAGGGCATCGAATGAGCAGTTCTTC.

On this clonotype itself: A much larger clone differs from this one at a single base, so this may be a read error. CDR3 protein: CASSPFRIRDTGAFF. The CDR3, as DNA: TGTGCCAGCAGCCCTTTCAGGATTCGGGACACTGGAGCTTTCTTT. The rearrangement joins TRBV7-2 to TRBJ1-1; D is possibly TRBD1 (6 bases). CDR1 and CDR2 from the germline V gene are SGHTA and FQGNSA. This CDR3 is 15 amino acids long.

This chain connects TRBV25-1 to TRBJ2-5; perhaps TRBD1 as D (6 bases). The CDR3 sequence is 19 residues long. Germline assignment: CDR1 MGHDK and CDR2 SYGVNS. Trimming left V 6 bases short and J 4 bases short, with 30 bases between. The DNA for the CDR3 is TGTGCCAGCAGCCCTCGGGACATAATGGGAGCCCCTGGGCCAGAGACCCAGTACTTC. Residues: CASSPRDIMGAPGPETQYF.

The V call is TRBV5-6, the J call TRBJ1-1; D not resolved. The ends were cut back, 2 bases at V and 0 bases at J, with 8 bases in the middle. This CDR3 has 14 residues. Germline-derived CDR1 and CDR2 are SGHDT and YYEEEE. The CDR3 loop reads CASSFMGMNTEAFF. CDR3 coding DNA: TGTGCCAGCAGCTTTATGGGCATGAACACTGAAGCTTTCTTT.

This clonotype was detected a few times. In DNA, the CDR3 is TGTGCCAGCAGCCAGCAGGGGGTTGTTGGCTACACCTTC. Translating gives CASSQQGVVGYTF. The gene calls are TRBV14 and TRBJ1-2; 7 nucleotides align to TRBD1. J gave up 7 bases and V 3 bases, and 5 bases lay outside the gene matches. The CDR3 covers 13 residues. CDR1 SGHDN and CDR2 FVKESK come from the germline V gene.

This chain joins TRBV10-3 and TRBJ2-1; D unclear. V lost 6 bases and J lost 3, with 24 bases in between. CDR1 is ENHRY, CDR2 SYGVKD, per germline. The CDR3 is 18 amino acids. The CDR3 protein is CAIRRSESAGHFYNEQFF. CDR3 in DNA: TGTGCCATCAGACGTTCGGAAAGCGCCGGCCACTTCTACAATGAGCAGTTCTTC.

The genes are TRBV23-1 and TRBJ1-2; D not certain. TRBV23-1 is reported as an ORF; its role is uncertain. V lost 2 bases and J lost 4, with 8 bases in between. This CDR3 comprises 13 residues. Written as DNA, the CDR3 is TGCGCCAGCAGTCAACTTGATCCCTATGGCTACACCTTC. Translation: CASSQLDPYGYTF.

This chain connects TRBV28 to TRBJ2-3; D may be TRBD2 (6 bases). Trimming pared 4 bases from V and 3 bases from J, leaving 14 bases between. The CDR3 has 15 residues. Germline V lookup: CDR1 MDHEN, CDR2 SYDVKM. The CDR3 here is CASSWGTRGTDTQYF. CDR3 in DNA: TGTGCCAGCAGTTGGGGGACCCGGGGGACAGATACGCAGTATTTT.

The chain is built from TRBV19 and TRBJ2-5; TRBD1 aligns across 7 bases. The ends lost 10 bases at V and 5 bases at J; junction bases unmatched: 19. CDR1 LNHDA and CDR2 SQIVND come from the germline V gene (reference sequence). The CDR3 length is 16 residues. The CDR3 DNA follows: TGTGCCACAAGACAGTCCTATGGGACAGCGGAGGAGACCCAGTACTTC. It specifies CATRQSYGTAEETQYF.

The V gene is TRBV20-1, the J gene TRBJ2-3; D perhaps matches TRBD2 (6 bases). Trimming left V 7 bases short and J 1 base short, with 12 bases between. This CDR3 region has 13 residues. Germline V gives CDR1 DFQATT, CDR2 SNEGSKA (reference sequence). The DNA for the CDR3 is TGCAGTGGACGGGGGACGGGCACAGATACGCAGTATTTT. It specifies CSGRGTGTDTQYF.

The chain is built from TRBV7-2 and TRBJ2-2, with TRBD2 as a possible D gene (5 bases). V was shortened by 6 bases and J by 5 bases, with 13 bases between the two germline ends. This CDR3 spans 14 amino acids. The germline V gene encodes CDR1 SGHTA and CDR2 FQGNSA. CDR3 nucleotides: TGTGCCAGCAGTAGGACTTCGGTGACCGGGGAGCTGTTTTTT. Translated: CASSRTSVTGELFF.

This sequence joins TRBV7-2 and TRBJ1-5; 7 bases fit TRBD1. The trim removed 6 bases at V and 3 bases at J, leaving 11 bases unmatched. The CDR3 is 16 amino acids. CDR1 and CDR2 from the germline V gene are SGHTA and FQGNSA. CDR3 sequence (DNA): TGTGCCAGCAGGGAATCAGGGGGAGTCAACAATCAGCCCCAGCATTTT. It specifies CASRESGGVNNQPQHF.

This chain joins TRBV20-1 and TRBJ2-1; TRBD2 agrees at 8 bases. Germline CDR1 and CDR2: DFQATT and SNEGSKA (reference sequence). This CDR3 region has 16 residues. J was trimmed by 4 bases and V by 0 bases; bases with no gene match: 8. This CDR3 reads CSARDTAGVRYNEQFF. Written as DNA, the CDR3 is TGCAGTGCTAGAGATACAGCGGGAGTACGATACAATGAGCAGTTCTTC.

V gene TRBV11-3 combines with J gene TRBJ2-7; the match to TRBD1 covers 9 bases. V trimming: 6 bases; J trimming: 6 bases; junction bases outside the gene matches: 12. CDR1 and CDR2 (germline): SGHNT, YENEEA. CDR3 length: 15 residues. The CDR3 coding sequence is TGTGCCAGCAGTCAATTCCCGGGACAGGGTGGCGAGCAGTACGTC. Translating gives CASSQFPGQGGEQYV.

This chain links TRBV4-1 with TRBJ1-5; D is perhaps TRBD1 (6 bases). V shed 0 bases and J shed 5 bases, with 14 bases lying between them. The length of the CDR3 is 16 residues. Germline assignment: CDR1 MGHRA and CDR2 YSYEKL. The CDR3 reads CASSQEAGQSYQPQHF. CDR3 nucleotides: TGCGCCAGCAGCCAAGAAGCTGGACAGTCCTATCAGCCCCAGCATTTT.

The rearrangement uses TRBV27 and TRBJ2-7, with D perhaps matching TRBD2 (6 bases). V lost 0 bases and J lost 3, with 6 bases in between. The germline V gene has CDR1 MNHEY and CDR2 SMNVEV (reference sequence). The CDR3 is 13 amino acids. CDR3 DNA: TGTGCCAGCAGTTTATCTAGCGGCTACGAGCAGTACGTC. Protein sequence: CASSLSSGYEQYV.

This clonotype has just a few counts. This chain links TRBV7-9 with TRBJ2-6, with 7 nucleotides matching TRBD2. The CDR3 spans 17 residues. The germline gives CDR1 SEHNR, CDR2 FQNEAQ (reference sequence). V lost 5 bases, J lost 2 bases, and 9 bases stayed unmatched. CDR3 nucleotide sequence: TGTGCCAGCAGCCCCCGCCCCCGGGGGGCTGGGGCCAACGTCCTGACTTTC. Translation: CASSPRPRGAGANVLTF. Drawing the rest from reference TRBV7-9 and TRBJ2-6, the complete variable domain is DTGVSQNPRHKITKRGQNVTFRCDPISEHNRLYWYRQTLGQGPEFLTYFQNEAQLEKSRLLSDRFSAERPKGSFSTLEIQRTEQGDSAMYLCASSPRPRGAGANVLTFGAGSRLTVL.

This clonotype was found many times. This chain uses TRBV7-2 with TRBJ2-7; TRBD2 aligns across 10 bases. This CDR3 is 16 amino acids long. V shed 5 bases and J 3 bases; nucleotides not matched to a gene: 10. CDR1 is SGHTA, CDR2 FQGNSA, per germline. The CDR3: CASSPWHSGGNYEQYF. CDR3 coding DNA: TGTGCCAGCAGCCCGTGGCATAGCGGGGGGAACTACGAGCAGTACTTC. The entire variable domain, with the rest obtained from reference TRBV7-2 and TRBJ2-7, is as follows: GAGVSQSPSNKVTEKGKDVELRCDPISGHTALYWYRQSLGQGLEFLIYFQGNSAPDKSGLPSDRFSAERTGGSVSTLTIQRTQQEDSAVYLCASSPWHSGGNYEQYFGPGTRLTVT.

This chain links TRBV28 with TRBJ1-6; the D is unclear. This CDR3 region has 15 residues. V dropped 3 bases and J dropped 7 bases, with 13 bases sitting between them. In germline, CDR1 is MDHEN, CDR2 SYDVKM. The chain's CDR3 is CASSFRSVSNSPLHF. In DNA form, the CDR3 reads TGTGCCAGCAGTTTCAGGAGTGTTAGCAATTCACCCCTCCACTTT.

The chain uses TRBV19 and TRBJ1-2; 9 nucleotides align to TRBD1. Trimming at V came to 4 bases and at J to 4 bases, leaving 10 bases not matched to a gene. This CDR3 has 16 residues. CDR1 is LNHDA and CDR2 is SQIVND in the germline V gene (reference sequence). CDR3 coding DNA: TGTGCCAGTAGTACATCAACAGGGGGCCAAAGCTATGGCTACACCTTC. Protein sequence: CASSTSTGGQSYGYTF. The full variable domain, its missing parts supplied by reference TRBV19 and TRBJ1-2, is DGGITQSPKYLFRKEGQNVTLSCEQNLNHDAMYWYRQDPGQGLRLIYYSQIVNDFQKGDIAEGYSVSREKKESFPLTVTSAQKNPTAFYLCASSTSTGGQSYGYTFGSGTRLTVV.

This clonotype was detected a few times. This chain links TRBV29-1 with TRBJ1-1; TRBD1 agrees at 12 bases. With 6 bases clipped from V and 5 bases from J, the junction kept 13 bases outside the gene matches. CDR1 and CDR2 from the germline V gene are SQVTM and ANQGSEA. There are 16 residues in the CDR3. In DNA, the CDR3 is TGCAGCGTCGATACCGGGACAGGGGGCCGGAGGACTGAAGCTTTCTTT. Translating it yields CSVDTGTGGRRTEAFF.